Below, 18 T cell receptor beta chains from the same sample are listed, as sequenced in a study of somatic mutations in cytotoxic T cells in rheumatoid arthritis. Sequencing was performed with immunoSEQ multiplex PCR; in TCRdb, only in-frame clones are kept and a portion is missing. Here the sample spans more than 11,000 clones, more than 75% being singletons. Sample: CD8+ T cells sorted from blood. The source of these receptors is an adult with rheumatoid arthritis.

The chain recombines TRBV5-6 with TRBJ1-1; D gene unclear. Trimming removed 4 bases from V and 4 bases from J, with 11 bases in between. This CDR3 has 13 residues. Germline loops: CDR1 SGHDT, CDR2 YYEEEE. As DNA, the CDR3 is TGTGCCAGCAGCCCAATTGAACTCACTGAAGCTTTCTTT. Residues: CASSPIELTEAFF.

The J gene is TRBJ2-2, the V gene TRBV7-8; TRBD1 or TRBD2 may be the D gene (5 bases each). Trimming left V 8 bases short and J 0 bases short, with 10 bases between. The CDR3 runs 14 residues. In germline, CDR1 is SGHVS, CDR2 FQNEAQ. The CDR3 DNA sequence: TGTGCCAGCCCCGGGGACGCGAACACCGGGGAGCTGTTTTTT. Protein: CASPGDANTGELFF.

The chain uses TRBV9 and TRBJ1-1, with a possible D match to TRBD1 (5 bases). Per germline, CDR1 SGDLS and CDR2 YYNGEE. The CDR3 has 14 amino acids. The V end lost 3 bases, the J end lost 4 bases, and 13 bases lay between the germline ends. The CDR3 is CASSEYGGGTEAFF. The CDR3 nucleotides read TGTGCCAGCAGCGAATATGGGGGGGGCACTGAAGCTTTCTTT.

The gene calls are TRBV28 and TRBJ2-1; TRBD2 aligns across 7 bases. V shed 1 base, J shed 4 bases, and the junction held 4 bases outside the gene matches. Germline V gene lookup returns CDR1 MDHEN and CDR2 SYDVKM. The CDR3 length is 15 residues. The CDR3, as DNA: TGTGCCAGCAGTTTATTGCGGGAGACTTACAATGAGCAGTTCTTC. As protein: CASSLLRETYNEQFF.

The chain joins TRBV19 to TRBJ1-1; weak D call: TRBD1 (6 bases). Looked up from germline, CDR1 is LNHDA and CDR2 is SQIVND (reference sequence). The CDR3 runs to 13 residues. Trimming removed 0 bases from V and 6 bases from J, with 8 bases in between. The CDR3 bases are TGTGCCAGTAGTATAGAGGGGGGCGCTGAAGCTTTCTTT. Translation gives CASSIEGGAEAFF.

The chain couples TRBV11-2 to TRBJ2-3; D gene ambiguous. CDR1 and CDR2 (germline): SGHAT, FQNNGV. This CDR3 comprises 15 residues. V lost 1 base and J lost 6, with 14 bases in between. CDR3 DNA: TGTGCCAGCAGCTTAGTGATAGGTGGAAGGGATACGCAGTATTTT. It codes for CASSLVIGGRDTQYF. Drawing the rest from reference TRBV11-2 and TRBJ2-3, the complete variable domain is EAGVAQSPRYKIIEKRQSVAFWCNPISGHATLYWYQQILGQGPKLLIQFQNNGVVDDSQLPKDRFSAERLKGVDSTLKIQPAKLEDSAVYLCASSLVIGGRDTQYFGPGTRLTVL.

The gene calls are TRBV2 and TRBJ1-1; the D gene is possibly TRBD1 (6 bases). V gave up 5 bases and J gave up 1 base, with 11 bases separating them. From germline, CDR1 is SNHLY and CDR2 FYNNEI. The CDR3 runs 14 residues. CDR3 DNA: TGTGCCAGCAGTCGACAGGTTGAGAACACTGAAGCTTTCTTT. Amino acids: CASSRQVENTEAFF.

The V and J genes are TRBV28 and TRBJ2-1, with 9 bases matching TRBD1. The germline V gene has CDR1 MDHEN and CDR2 SYDVKM. With V trimmed by 3 bases and J by 6 bases, 9 bases remained unmatched. The CDR3 covers 16 residues. DNA for the CDR3: TGTGCCAGCAGTTTCCTACCCGGGACAGGGTTCAATGAGCAGTTCTTC. Translation gives CASSFLPGTGFNEQFF.

J is TRBJ1-1 and V is TRBV7-9; D might be TRBD1 (5 bases). This CDR3 contains 13 residues. V was shortened by 2 bases and J by 4 bases, with 8 bases between the two germline ends. Germline CDR1 SEHNR, CDR2 FQNEAQ (reference sequence). The DNA for the CDR3 is TGTGCCAGCAGCTTATCAGGGATCACTGAAGCTTTCTTT. Its translation is CASSLSGITEAFF.

The chain is built from TRBV7-6 and TRBJ1-1; D is unclear. V was cut by 4 bases and J by 2 bases, with 14 bases left in between. This CDR3 contains 15 residues. The germline gives CDR1 SGHVS, CDR2 FNYEAQ. The CDR3 nucleotides read TGTGCCAGCAGCTCATTAGCAAGGCAAAACACTGAAGCTTTCTTT. Encoded protein: CASSSLARQNTEAFF.

V is TRBV7-2 and J is TRBJ1-2; D remains unclear. CDR3 length: 15 residues. The V end was cut by 0 bases, the J end by 5 bases, with 13 bases between. Germline V gene data show CDR1 as SGHTA and CDR2 as FQGNSA. In DNA, the CDR3 is TGTGCCAGCAGCTTAGCGCGACGTCAAACTTATGGCTACACCTTC. As protein: CASSLARRQTYGYTF.

This clone occurred a few times. This rearrangement joins TRBV10-3 to TRBJ2-7, with TRBD1 identical over 9 bases. Trimming at V came to 10 bases and at J to 4 bases, leaving 8 bases not matched to a gene. The CDR3 is 13 amino acids. Per the germline V gene, CDR1 is ENHRY and CDR2 is SYGVKD. The CDR3 coding sequence is TGTGCCACGAGACAGGGGGATATTTACGAGCAGTACTTC. Protein sequence: CATRQGDIYEQYF.

The chain has TRBV7-2 and TRBJ2-7, with D tentatively TRBD2 (5 bases). From germline, CDR1 is SGHTA and CDR2 FQGNSA. This CDR3 spans 14 amino acids. The germline V and J ends were trimmed by 4 bases and 0 bases, with 10 bases remaining between them. The CDR3 DNA follows: TGTGCCAGCAGCTCCTCGACTAACTCCTACGAGCAGTACTTC. Protein sequence: CASSSSTNSYEQYF.

This clone occurred a few times. V is TRBV7-8 and J is TRBJ2-7; D is uncertain. V gave up 4 bases and J gave up 7 bases, with 14 bases separating them. From germline, CDR1 is SGHVS and CDR2 FQNEAQ. The length of the CDR3 is 13 residues. The chain's CDR3 is CASSWRSSWEQYF. The CDR3 coding sequence is TGTGCCAGCAGCTGGCGGTCCTCCTGGGAGCAGTACTTC. Based on the CDR3 plus reference TRBV7-8 and TRBJ2-7, the full variable domain is GAGVSQSPRYKVAKRGQDVALRCDPISGHVSLFWYQQALGQGPEFLTYFQNEAQLDKSGLPSDRFFAERPEGSVSTLKIQRTQQEDSAVYLCASSWRSSWEQYFGPGTRLTVT.

This clone was seen only once. This chain links TRBV7-6 with TRBJ2-1, with D perhaps matching TRBD1 (5 bases). In germline, CDR1 is SGHVS, CDR2 FNYEAQ. With 8 bases removed from V and 9 bases from J, the gap between germline ends came to 14 bases. The CDR3 extends over 12 amino acids. The CDR3 bases are TGTGCCAGCGGGCAGGGTTCTGTTGAGCAGTTCTTC. Translation: CASGQGSVEQFF.

The chain carries TRBV27 and TRBJ2-6; 7 bases line up with TRBD1. Germline V gene data show CDR1 as MNHEY and CDR2 as SMNVEV (reference sequence). Losses at the gene ends were 5 bases for V and 1 base for J; bases not matched to a gene: 2. CDR3 length: 15 residues. The CDR3 DNA is TGTGCCAGCAGTCAGACAGGGTCTGGGGCCAACGTCCTGACTTTC. Translating it yields CASSQTGSGANVLTF. Together with reference TRBV27 and TRBJ2-6, the CDR3 gives the full variable domain: EAQVTQNPRYLITVTGKKLTVTCSQNMNHEYMSWYRQDPGLGLRQIYYSMNVEVTDKGDVPEGYKVSRKEKRNFPLILESPSPNQTSLYFCASSQTGSGANVLTFGAGSRLTVL.

The chain combines TRBV5-4 with TRBJ2-3; 10 bases align to TRBD1. The trim removed 2 bases at V and 6 bases at J, leaving 6 bases unmatched. Germline V gives CDR1 SGHNT, CDR2 YYREEE (reference sequence). The CDR3 length is 15 residues. CDR3 amino acids: CASSFRQGAGDTQYF. CDR3 nucleotides: TGTGCCAGCAGCTTCCGACAGGGGGCGGGTGATACGCAGTATTTT.

This chain uses TRBV28 with TRBJ2-3; no firm D call. CDR1 MDHEN and CDR2 SYDVKM come from the germline V gene. The V end was cut by 3 bases, the J end by 4 bases, with 11 bases between. The CDR3 is 14 residues long. The CDR3 is CASSFLTASDTQYF. DNA of the CDR3: TGTGCCAGCAGTTTCCTCACAGCATCAGATACGCAGTATTTT.